The following is a T cell receptor (beta chain) sequence with its context. Its target is unknown. Amounts of roughly 0.95-11 million cryopreserved PBMC were held in the samples before DNA extraction. The CDR3 loop spans 14 amino acids. Germline V gene sequence: CDR1 SGHDN, CDR2 FVKESK. The V gene lost 5 bases and the J gene lost 4 bases, with 14 bases spanning the gap. A v3.0 immunoSEQ assay was performed at survey level. The repertoire was sequenced with immunoSEQ multiplex PCR; TCRdb's copy has only in-frame clones and lacks some. The sample contains more than 20,000 clones, about 80% of which appear only once. The source of the sample is a study of long-term antiretroviral therapy in people with HIV. Study overall: Specimens dating back about a decade before the 2015 immediate-ART recommendation are the oldest included. Study-wide points: Pre-ART-expanded clones dominated the repertoire at all time points.

J is TRBJ1-1 and V is TRBV14, with D possibly matching TRBD1 (5 bases). Source: unsorted PBMCs, taken 0.5 years after starting antiretroviral therapy. The origin of this receptor is a man younger than 35 with HIV. DNA of the CDR3: TGTGCCAGCAGCTACCAGGGTCGGAGCACTGAAGCTTTCTTT. Its protein product is CASSYQGRSTEAFF.